These 7 T cell receptor beta chains were sequenced from one sample in a study of monozygotic twins with cystic fibrosis. Some clones are missing from TCRdb's copy, which holds only in-frame ones; the method was immunoSEQ multiplex PCR. The sample contains about 36,000 clones, over 70% of which appear only once. The sample taken for sequencing was blood. These receptors originate from a girl aged 2 to 9 with cystic fibrosis.

The chain links TRBV5-6 to TRBJ2-7; D remains ambiguous. Germline V lookup: CDR1 SGHDT, CDR2 YYEEEE. Trimming removed 0 bases from V and 4 bases from J, with 2 bases in between. The CDR3 runs to 11 residues. The DNA of the CDR3 is TGTGCCAGCAGCTTGGGGTACGAGCAGTACTTC. Protein: CASSLGYEQYF.

V gene TRBV5-8 combines with J gene TRBJ2-5; 7 bases match TRBD2. This CDR3 region has 16 residues. The V gene end was trimmed by 5 bases and the J gene end by 3 bases; junction bases not matched to a gene: 13. Germline V gene lookup returns CDR1 SGHTS and CDR2 YDEGEE. The CDR3 here is CASRSERGFPKETQYF. As DNA, the CDR3 is TGTGCCAGCAGGAGTGAGCGGGGATTTCCCAAAGAGACCCAGTACTTC.

This clone showed up just once. This chain links TRBV5-6 with TRBJ1-1; 10 bases line up with TRBD1. V lost 0 bases, J lost 6 bases, and 8 bases stayed unmatched. This CDR3 is built from 16 residues. Germline V gene data show CDR1 as SGHDT and CDR2 as YYEEEE. This CDR3 reads CASSLGFSGTGAEAFF. DNA for the CDR3: TGTGCCAGCAGCTTGGGGTTCTCGGGGACAGGGGCTGAAGCTTTCTTT.

This rearrangement joins TRBV2 to TRBJ2-2; possibly TRBD1 or TRBD2 for D (5 bases each). Trimming took off 7 bases at V and 11 bases at J, with 8 bases between the two ends. This CDR3 is 10 amino acids long. Looked up from germline, CDR1 is SNHLY and CDR2 is FYNNEI. CDR3 amino acids: CASMGRELFF. In DNA, the CDR3 is TGTGCCAGCATGGGACGAGAGCTGTTTTTT.

This chain uses TRBV5-1 with TRBJ1-2, with D possibly being TRBD1 (5 bases). The CDR3 sequence is 14 residues long. Germline CDR1 reads SGHRS; CDR2 reads YFSETQ. Trimming removed 2 bases from V and 6 bases from J, with 14 bases in between. The CDR3 coding sequence is TGCGCCAGCAGCTTACGGGGCAGCCTAGATGGCTACACCTTC. It encodes CASSLRGSLDGYTF.

This rearrangement joins TRBV29-1 to TRBJ1-3; no clear D gene. This CDR3 spans 11 amino acids. Germline V gene lookup returns CDR1 SQVTM and CDR2 ANQGSEA. V gave up 8 bases and J gave up 4 bases, with 9 bases separating them. The CDR3 loop is CSTRLGNTIYF. Here the CDR3 DNA reads TGCAGCACACGACTCGGAAACACCATATATTTT.

This chain links TRBV7-9 with TRBJ2-7; 11 bases agree with TRBD1. V lost 5 bases, J lost 4 bases, and 13 bases stayed unmatched. The CDR3 spans 17 residues. Germline V gives CDR1 SEHNR, CDR2 FQNEAQ (reference sequence). This CDR3 is CASSPSGRDRGMYEQYF. Here the CDR3 DNA reads TGTGCCAGCAGCCCTAGTGGGAGGGACAGGGGGATGTACGAGCAGTACTTC.